These T cell receptor beta chains were read from a single sample in a study of blood T cells in healthy people across ages. TCRdb itself ran the 5' RACE reads through MiXCR, one entry per CDR3 protein. This table has around 650,000 distinct CDR3 sequences, approximately 30% appearing once. Sequenced: blood. Receptors originate from a woman of 80 years or more in good health. Both conserved end residues are part of each CDR3. A D gene is named only where the DNA matches it firmly. Clone size is stated in some rows and not others, as once, few, many or a class when expanded.

size	J	length	D	V	CDR3	DNA
.	TRBJ2-5	14	.	TRBV12-3/TRBV12-4	CAGRLNSLQETQYF	TGTGCCGGCAGGTTGAATAGCCTCCAAGAGACCCAGTACTTC
many	TRBJ1-1	12	TRBD1	TRBV29-1	CSVELTGNSAFF	TGCAGCGTTGAGTTGACAGGGAATTCAGCTTTCTTT
many	TRBJ2-1	17	.	TRBV27	CASSPQTLGRAGGEQFF	TGTGCCAGCAGTCCCCAAACCTTGGGCAGGGCCGGGGGTGAGCAGTTCTTC
many	TRBJ2-1	15	TRBD2	TRBV3-1	CASSPMTSGYNEQFF	TGTGCCAGCAGCCCCATGACTAGCGGATACAATGAGCAGTTCTTC
.	TRBJ2-3	16	.	TRBV5-1	CASSPTGELWTDTQYF	TGCGCCAGCAGCCCTACCGGTGAATTATGGACAGATACGCAGTATTTT
many	TRBJ2-7	15	.	TRBV24-1	CATSEAGPLTYEQYF	TGTGCCACCAGTGAGGCCGGACCACTCACCTACGAGCAGTACTTC
many	TRBJ1-4	13	TRBD1	TRBV7-2	CASSLGTGEKLFF	TGTGCCAGCAGCTTAGGGACAGGTGAAAAACTGTTTTTT
.	TRBJ1-1	14	TRBD1	TRBV9	CASSATGVYTEAFF	TGTGCCAGCAGCGCTACAGGGGTATACACTGAAGCTTTCTTT
many	TRBJ2-5	16	TRBD1	TRBV7-2	CASSPQTGTVGETQYF	TGTGCCAGCAGCCCTCAGACAGGGACGGTAGGGGAGACCCAGTACTTC
many	TRBJ2-3	15	TRBD2	TRBV7-9	CASSSTSGGTDTQYF	TGTGCCAGCAGCAGCACTAGCGGGGGCACAGATACGCAGTATTTT
many	TRBJ2-1	13	.	TRBV28	CASSLHRNNEQFF	TGTGCCAGCAGTTTACATCGAAACAATGAGCAGTTCTTC
.	TRBJ2-7	14	.	TRBV7-2	CASSSRQGGYEQYF	TGTGCCAGCAGCTCCCGGCAGGGTGGCTACGAGCAGTACTTC
many	TRBJ2-3	17	TRBD1	TRBV5-1	CASSPGNDRVFADTQYF	TGCGCCAGCAGCCCTGGAAACGACAGGGTATTCGCAGATACGCAGTATTTT
many	TRBJ2-3	17	.	TRBV4-1	CASSRLYSRAGTDTQYF	TGCGCCAGCAGCCGCCTCTACTCCCGGGCAGGGACAGATACGCAGTATTTT
.	TRBJ2-7	15	TRBD2	TRBV12-3/TRBV12-4	CASTKLGSGGYEQYF	TGTGCCAGCACCAAACTTGGGAGCGGGGGGTACGAGCAGTACTTC
few	TRBJ2-1	13	.	TRBV7-2	CASTPRGLREQFF	TGTGCCAGCACACCCCGCGGACTTAGGGAGCAGTTCTTC
.	TRBJ2-7	12	.	TRBV6-5	CASSARSYEQYF	TGTGCCAGCAGTGCCAGATCCTACGAGCAGTACTTC
.	TRBJ2-7	12	.	TRBV11-3	CASGRQVNEQYF	TGTGCCAGTGGAAGACAAGTAAATGAGCAGTACTTC
many	TRBJ2-1	15	.	TRBV6-1	CASSGSTRSYNEQFF	TGTGCCAGCAGTGGATCGACCCGCTCCTACAATGAGCAGTTCTTC
.	TRBJ2-3	16	TRBD2	TRBV20-1	CSARDPRLAGADTQYF	TGCAGTGCTAGAGATCCTCGGCTAGCGGGGGCAGATACGCAGTATTTT
many	TRBJ1-1	14	.	TRBV5-1	CASSLNTKNTEAFF	TGCGCCAGCAGCTTGAATACCAAGAACACTGAAGCTTTCTTT
.	TRBJ2-7	12	TRBD1	TRBV30	CAWSGQGFEQYF	TGTGCCTGGTCCGGACAGGGGTTTGAGCAGTACTTC
many	TRBJ2-5	17	TRBD1	TRBV12-5	CASGLRAGQGPPKTQYF	TGTGCTAGTGGTTTAAGGGCAGGACAGGGGCCCCCCAAGACCCAGTACTTC
.	TRBJ1-5	14	.	TRBV6-1	CASSRGDSNQPQHF	TGTGCCAGCAGCCGAGGGGATAGCAATCAGCCCCAGCATTTT
many	TRBJ1-5	14	.	TRBV25-1	CASSWGVGNQPQHF	TGTGCCAGCTCGTGGGGTGTCGGCAATCAGCCCCAGCATTTT
.	TRBJ2-1	16	.	TRBV5-6	CASSLIRKSSYNEQFF	TGTGCCAGCAGCTTGATACGGAAGAGCTCCTACAATGAGCAGTTCTTC
few	TRBJ1-1	13	TRBD1	TRBV30	CAWRQTGDTEAFF	TGTGCCTGGAGGCAAACAGGGGACACTGAAGCTTTCTTT
.	TRBJ2-5	12	.	TRBV20-1	CSAPNPGETQYF	TGCAGTGCTCCCAATCCCGGAGAGACCCAGTACTTC
many	TRBJ1-4	13	.	TRBV20-1	CSASPGQSEKLFF	TGCAGTGCTAGTCCAGGACAGTCTGAAAAACTGTTTTTT
many	TRBJ2-1	17	TRBD2	TRBV5-6	CASSLERAGGLYNEQFF	TGTGCCAGCAGCTTGGAAAGGGCGGGGGGGCTCTACAATGAGCAGTTCTTC
many	TRBJ1-2	13	.	TRBV29-1	CSVSRVPNYGYTF	TGCAGCGTTAGTAGGGTCCCAAACTATGGCTACACCTTC
many	TRBJ1-1	13	.	TRBV9	CASSPSQITEAFF	TGTGCCAGCAGCCCTTCGCAAATCACTGAAGCTTTCTTT
few	TRBJ2-1	15	.	TRBV5-1	CASSLASSLPHEQFF	TGCGCCAGCAGCTTGGCTAGTAGCCTACCGCATGAGCAGTTCTTC
.	TRBJ2-7	15	.	TRBV7-2	CASSLVREDSYEQYF	TGTGCCAGCAGCTTAGTTAGGGAAGACTCCTACGAGCAGTACTTC
many	TRBJ2-1	18	.	TRBV4-1	CASSQALTGRALDNEQFF	TGCGCCAGCAGCCAGGCTCTCACAGGGAGGGCTCTGGACAATGAGCAGTTCTTC
.	TRBJ2-6	17	TRBD1	TRBV20-1	CSADAGGVPTGANVPTF	TGCAGTGCTGACGCAGGGGGCGTACCGACTGGGGCCAACGTCCCGACTTTC
many	TRBJ2-3	13	.	TRBV29-1	CSVAKGVRDTQYF	TGCAGCGTTGCCAAGGGGGTTAGAGATACGCAGTATTTT
.	TRBJ2-7	15	TRBD2	TRBV20-1	CSASEGLADPYEQYF	TGCAGTGCTAGCGAGGGGCTAGCGGACCCATACGAGCAGTACTTC
many	TRBJ1-2	15	.	TRBV9	CASSSRSSGGRGYTF	TGTGCCAGCAGCTCCCGGAGTTCTGGTGGACGTGGCTACACCTTC
few	TRBJ2-7	15	TRBD1	TRBV19	CASSPRGRGLSEQYF	TGTGCCAGTAGTCCCCGGGGCAGGGGGCTTAGCGAGCAGTACTTC
few	TRBJ1-2	17	TRBD1	TRBV27	CASSRDRGVKVGHGYTF	TGTGCCAGCAGTCGTGACAGGGGAGTAAAGGTCGGTCATGGCTACACCTTC
.	TRBJ2-7	15	.	TRBV7-2	CASSLEWGVGYEQYF	TGTGCCAGCAGCTTAGAATGGGGCGTAGGCTACGAGCAGTACTTC
many	TRBJ1-1	13	.	TRBV5-1	CASSKQLNTEAFF	TGCGCCAGCAGTAAACAGCTAAACACTGAAGCTTTCTTT
.	TRBJ2-1	18	TRBD2	TRBV3-1	CASSQEGGASGGQRGQFF	TGTGCCAGCAGCCAAGAAGGGGGAGCTAGCGGGGGGCAGCGCGGGCAGTTCTTC
many	TRBJ2-7	15	TRBD2	TRBV2	CASSDLSGGADEQYF	TGTGCCAGCAGTGACTTAAGCGGGGGGGCCGACGAGCAGTACTTC
many	TRBJ2-3	13	.	TRBV7-2	CASTLDRTDTQYF	TGTGCCAGCACCCTAGACCGTACAGATACGCAGTATTTT
many	TRBJ2-1	18	TRBD2	TRBV5-1	CASSLGLSGGYSYNEQFF	TGCGCCAGCAGCTTGGGACTTAGCGGGGGTTACTCCTACAATGAGCAGTTCTTC
many	TRBJ1-1	15	TRBD1	TRBV5-1	CASSADRELGTEAFF	TGCGCCAGCAGCGCCGACAGGGAACTCGGCACTGAAGCTTTCTTT
many	TRBJ2-7	14	TRBD1	TRBV6-5	CASSEGQGSYEQYF	TGTGCCAGCAGCGAGGGACAGGGAAGCTACGAGCAGTACTTC
few	TRBJ1-1	15	.	TRBV7-3	CASSPSGPLGTEAFF	TGTGCCAGCAGCCCCTCTGGGCCCTTGGGGACTGAAGCTTTCTTT
many	TRBJ1-2	10	.	TRBV20-1	CSGELYGYTF	TGCAGTGGGGAACTTTATGGCTACACCTTC
few	TRBJ2-3	17	.	TRBV20-1	CSASLFVDLRGTDTQYF	TGCAGTGCTAGTTTGTTTGTCGACTTACGGGGCACAGATACGCAGTATTTT
many	TRBJ1-6	17	.	TRBV4-3	CASSRGGGSSYNSPLHF	TGCGCCAGCAGCCGCGGTGGGGGGAGCTCCTATAATTCACCCCTCCACTTT
few	TRBJ1-1	15	.	TRBV21-1	CASSKGALRGHEAFF	TGTGCCAGCAGCAAAGGGGCCCTAAGGGGGCACGAAGCTTTCTTT
many	TRBJ2-5	17	.	TRBV5-4	CASSLSGVVGVQETQYF	TGTGCCAGCAGCTTATCCGGCGTTGTTGGGGTCCAAGAGACCCAGTACTTC
few	TRBJ1-5	14	.	TRBV19	CASSMLGNNQPQHF	TGTGCCAGTAGTATGTTGGGGAATAATCAGCCCCAGCATTTT
.	TRBJ2-5	16	.	TRBV6-5	CASSYSRGWVQETQYF	TGTGCCAGCAGTTACTCGAGAGGATGGGTCCAAGAGACCCAGTACTTC
.	TRBJ1-1	12	.	TRBV6-6	CASSYRQTEAFF	TGTGCCAGCAGTTACCGACAGACTGAAGCTTTCTTT
.	TRBJ1-1	16	TRBD1	TRBV15	CATSREQGAMNTEAFF	TGTGCCACCAGCAGAGAACAGGGGGCTATGAACACTGAAGCTTTCTTT